This T cell receptor beta chain comes out of a study of T cells in Graves' hyperthyroidism and ophthalmopathy. Uncontrolled infection, other autoimmune disease, pregnancy or lactation barred patients from enrollment. RNA transcripts yielded amplified TCR beta CDR3 regions. HTBI primers were used for first-round RT-PCR of the TCR CDR3. Via MiXCR, TCRdb re-called the multiplex PCR reads, giving one row per CDR3 protein. This sample yields hundreds of thousands of distinct CDR3 sequences, of which over 35% are seen a single time; around 10% belongs to the top ten. CDR1 is LGHNA, CDR2 YSLEER, per germline. The CDR3 length is 15 residues. V lost 4 bases and J lost 2, with 12 bases in between.

The chain carries TRBV4-3 and TRBJ1-5; possibly TRBD1 for D (5 bases). The specimen was blood. The sequence came from a young man with Graves' hyperthyroidism. The CDR3 sequence is CASSPRGFGNQPQHF. Written as DNA, the CDR3 is TGCGCCAGCAGCCCAAGGGGCTTTGGCAATCAGCCCCAGCATTTT.